These T cell receptor beta chains were read from a single sample in a study of blood T cell repertoires in COVID-19. Sequenced by immunoSEQ multiplex PCR; TCRdb stores in-frame clones only, minus some. Among 150,000 to 200,000 clones listed, roughly 88% were seen once. Sequences were obtained from PBMCs or T cells enriched from blood (not recorded which). Receptors were obtained from a woman aged 55-69 years who had recovered from COVID-19. Each CDR3 is given with its conserved first and last residue. The order of the fields is D gene, J gene, clone size, V gene, CDR3 DNA, CDR3 protein. The D gene is left open where the match is weak. For some rows the clone size is stated as once, few or many, or as a class when expanded; others skip it.

-	TRBJ1-1	-	TRBV3-1/TRBV3-2	TGTGCCAGCAGCCAACAGGGAGGGGGGACTGAAGCTTTCTTT	CASSQQGGGTEAFF
-	TRBJ2-1	-	TRBV5-1	TGCGCCAGCAGCCCCCAGGGAGGATCGTACAATGAGCAGTTCTTC	CASSPQGGSYNEQFF
TRBD2	TRBJ2-1	-	TRBV2	TGTGCCAGCACCAGACTAGCAGAGAGCTCCTACAATGAGCAGTTCTTC	CASTRLAESSYNEQFF
TRBD2	TRBJ2-1	-	TRBV5-1	TGCGCCAGCAGCTCCGGACTAGCGGGAGGGGAGCAGTTCTTC	CASSSGLAGGEQFF
-	TRBJ2-1	-	TRBV7-8	TGTGCCAGCAGCCCGTTAGACAATGAGCAGTTCTTC	CASSPLDNEQFF
TRBD2	TRBJ2-1	once	TRBV7-3	TGTGCCAGCAGCCTTTCCGGGACTAGCGGACACAATGAGCAGTTCTTC	CASSLSGTSGHNEQFF
TRBD1	TRBJ1-1	-	TRBV4-1	TGCGCCAGCAGCCAAGAAACCAGGGGGCGAGGGGCTTTCTTT	CASSQETRGRGAFF
-	TRBJ1-6	-	TRBV7-5	TGTGCCAGAAGCAGGAACCAAGACAGGGCAGGCTCCTATAATTCACCCCTCCACTTT	CARSRNQDRAGSYNSPLHF
-	TRBJ2-1	-	TRBV7-6	TGTGCCAGCAGCTTAGTCGGGACAACTATAGCCTACAATGAGCAGTTCTTC	CASSLVGTTIAYNEQFF
-	TRBJ1-1	-	TRBV18	TGTGCCAGCTCACCATGGACAGCGAACACTGAAGCTTTCTTT	CASSPWTANTEAFF
-	TRBJ1-4	-	TRBV6-5	TGTGCCAGCACCCGGGGACACACTAATGAAAAACTGTTTTTT	CASTRGHTNEKLFF
-	TRBJ2-3	-	TRBV28	TGTGCCAGCAGCCCCACCGACAGGGGAGGGATAGATACGCAGTATTTT	CASSPTDRGGIDTQYF
-	TRBJ2-6	-	TRBV7-9	TGTGCCAGCAGCTTAGCGCAGGTGAATGTCCTGACTTTC	CASSLAQVNVLTF
-	TRBJ2-1	-	TRBV11-2	TGTGCCAGCAGCTTAGATCGGGGGAATGAGCAGTTCTTC	CASSLDRGNEQFF
TRBD2	TRBJ2-7	-	TRBV15	TGTGCCACCAGCAGAGGTAGCGGGGTGGACAACGAGCAGTACTTC	CATSRGSGVDNEQYF